This entry concerns a single T cell receptor beta chain. The conserved phenylalanine or tryptophan is not found at the CDR3 terminus, so this likely reflects a read error. The limits of the CDR3 on the DNA are not certain, so only TCRdb's listed CDR3 is given. Genomic DNA of every subset was divided equally among multiple immunoSEQ plates. Measured with immunoSEQ multiplex PCR; TCRdb has only the in-frame clones, and not every one. Of 1.6 million or so clones in the sample, about 98.5% were seen once. These data come from a study of shared clonotypes between healthy human individuals. The germline CDR1 and CDR2 sequences are SGHNT and YYREEE (reference sequence). Inclusive of both ends, the CDR3 amounts to 11 amino acids.

The sequence was obtained from a man in his thirties or forties in good health. Material: naive CD4+ T cells sorted from blood. Noted subset: CD45RA+ positively selected. V is TRBV5-4 and J is TRBJ1-1; the table's D call TRBD1 went unverified against the DNA. The CDR3 sequence is CASRFRDRAPS.